This T cell receptor (beta chain) appears in the sequencing data of a study of CD8+ T cells in alopecia areata. As for the study in general: Severity of treated patients was scored by affected scalp percentage. Overall study results and limits: Scalp samples also yield sequences of resident alphabeta T cells from normal skin. On tofacitinib, scalp clonality and expanded CD8+ clones among top 100 fell significantly.

A note on this clone: What it recognizes is unknown.

Trimming took 4 bases from V and 4 from J, leaving 10 bases between them. Germline assignment: CDR1 GTSNPN and CDR2 SVGIG (reference sequence). The CDR3 sequence is 12 residues long. Sample treatment: oral pan-JAK inhibitor, 5-10 mg twice daily. Sequencing templates came from extracted RNA that was reverse transcribed into cDNA. Sequencing used immunoSEQ multiplex PCR; TCRdb keeps in-frame clones, though not all of them. The sample yields approximately 200,000 clones, roughly 60% seen once. This specimen consisted of CD4+ T cells sorted from blood, obtained at week 24, from a patient treated with tofacitinib. The TCR originated in a human donor with alopecia areata. This chain links TRBV30 with TRBJ1-1; D is uncertain. The CDR3: CAWMGRPTEAFF. CDR3 in DNA: TGTGCCTGGATGGGTCGGCCCACTGAAGCTTTCTTT.